The TCR beta chain under discussion was sequenced for a study of graft-versus-host responses after intestinal transplantation. The wider study: The transplants performed in recipients were multivisceral, liver-intestinal, or isolated intestinal. General study points: After transplant, early declines in HvG clones were associated with peak levels of circulating GvH clones. The marrow of recipients harbored GvH clones, and ileum or blood showed some of them first.

Remarks on this clone: Its antigen remains unknown.

The CDR3 spans 14 residues. Germline trimming cut 9 bases from V and 3 bases from J; bases unmatched to any gene: 7. Per germline, CDR1 LNHDA and CDR2 SQIVND (reference sequence). Profiled with immunoSEQ multiplex PCR; TCRdb holds only in-frame clones, not every one. The sample has some 110,000 clones; around 92% are singletons. This receptor was taken from a human donor who was the organ donor for an intestinal transplant. The specimen was unstimulated CD8+ T cells sorted from spleen or lymph node cells, collected before transplant. V usage is TRBV19 and J usage is TRBJ1-3, with TRBD1 identical over 8 bases. CDR3 sequence (DNA): TGTGCCAGCAATTTACAGGGGGTTGGAAACACCATATATTTT. As protein: CASNLQGVGNTIYF.